This T cell receptor (beta chain) was observed in a study of T cell responses to AZD1222 COVID-19 vaccine. Using immunoSEQ multiplex PCR, the repertoire was profiled, and TCRdb retains in-frame clones only, with some absent. The sample has fewer than 75,000 clones; about 90% are singletons. The receptor's source is an adult who received the MenACWY meningococcal vaccine as a control. The sample here was peripheral blood, taken 28 days after the second dose of the MenACWY control vaccine.

CDR3 sequence reads: CASSLRTGGGSEKLFF. CDR3 nucleotide sequence: TGTGCCAGCTCACTACGGACAGGGGGAGGGAGTGAAAAACTGTTTTTT. This chain uses TRBV18 with TRBJ1-4, with 10 bases that match TRBD1. Trimming cost V 4 bases and J 7 bases; bases outside gene matches: 9. The V gene's germline CDR1 is KGHSH and CDR2 LQKENI. The CDR3 is 16 residues long.